One T cell receptor beta chain is described in this entry. CDR1 and CDR2 from the germline V gene are SGDLS and YYNGEE. Trimming cost V 4 bases and J 4 bases, with 9 bases left between them. The CDR3 sequence is 13 residues long. This entry comes from a study of CD8 T cells in Susac syndrome. RNA, at roughly 0.45 to 1 ug, was reverse transcribed with random hexamers. TCRdb called the immunoSEQ multiplex PCR reads again in MiXCR, with one record for every CDR3 protein. The repertoire has some 200,000 distinct CDR3 sequences, about 95% of them found once; the top ten carry approximately 0.16%. The chain combines TRBV9 with TRBJ2-1, with no clear D. The source is a human donor with Susac syndrome. The sample was CD8+ T cells from PBMCs. The CDR3 nucleotides read TGTGCCAGCAGCCGGACGGTGTACAATGAGCAGTTCTTC. Amino acid sequence: CASSRTVYNEQFF.